The rows below give T cell receptor beta chains drawn from one sample of a study of technical replicates of blood from several donors. Sequencing was performed with immunoSEQ multiplex PCR; in TCRdb, only in-frame clones are kept and a portion is missing. The table includes approximately 95,000 clones, 85% to 95% detected once. Sequences were obtained from T cells isolated from PBMCs. The receptors were sampled from a human donor in good health. Each CDR3 is given with its conserved first and last residue. A D gene is named only where the DNA matches it firmly. Expanded clones get a size class; other rows say once, few or many, or leave the size out.

d_gene,j_gene,abundance,v_gene,CDR3aa,CDR3nt
TRBD1,TRBJ2-3,once,TRBV5-1,CASSLSPGTGTDTQYF,TGCGCCAGCAGCTTAAGCCCCGGGACAGGCACAGATACGCAGTATTTT
NA,TRBJ1-5,NA,TRBV30,CAWSVRLTHGGGSNQPQHF,TGTGCCTGGAGTGTACGATTGACTCACGGCGGTGGAAGCAATCAGCCCCAGCATTTT
NA,TRBJ2-3,NA,TRBV9,CASSVGSGTSTDTQYF,TGTGCCAGCAGCGTTGGGAGTGGGACTAGCACAGATACGCAGTATTTT
NA,TRBJ2-6,NA,TRBV4-1,CASSQANSVSGANVLTF,TGCGCCAGCAGCCAAGCAAACTCGGTCTCTGGGGCCAACGTCCTGACTTTC
NA,TRBJ1-1,NA,TRBV4-3,CASSQETTAPNTEAFF,TGCGCCAGCAGCCAAGAAACGACAGCCCCGAACACTGAAGCTTTCTTT
TRBD1,TRBJ2-1,NA,TRBV4-1,CASSPGQRGSNEQFF,TGCGCCAGCAGCCCGGGACAGAGAGGTTCCAATGAGCAGTTCTTC
NA,TRBJ1-2,NA,TRBV18,CASSPGGGPLDGYTF,TGTGCCAGCTCACCAGGCGGGGGCCCCCTGGATGGCTACACCTTC
NA,TRBJ1-3,NA,TRBV5-1,CASSARGSFSGNTIYF,TGCGCCAGCAGCGCCAGGGGCTCCTTCTCTGGAAACACCATATATTTT
NA,TRBJ2-7,NA,TRBV18,CASSPLAGGYEQYF,TGTGCCAGCTCACCACTGGCAGGGGGGTACGAGCAGTACTTC
TRBD1,TRBJ2-1,NA,TRBV7-9,CASSPPDRDYNEQFF,TGTGCCAGCAGCCCCCCGGACAGGGATTACAATGAGCAGTTCTTC
NA,TRBJ2-1,NA,TRBV7-9,CASVEAGSYNEQFF,TGTGCCAGCGTTGAGGCGGGCTCCTACAATGAGCAGTTCTTC
TRBD1,TRBJ2-6,NA,TRBV27,CASSSPTGGAAIAGANVLTF,TGTGCCAGCAGTTCCCCGACAGGGGGCGCGGCCATCGCTGGGGCCAACGTCCTGACTTTC
NA,TRBJ1-2,NA,TRBV9,CASTLGGGGHYGYTF,TGTGCCAGCACTCTAGGCGGGGGGGGCCACTATGGCTACACCTTC
TRBD1,TRBJ1-3,NA,TRBV30,CAWSATGAGNTIYF,TGTGCCTGGAGCGCCACAGGGGCCGGAAACACCATATATTTT
NA,TRBJ2-7,NA,TRBV28,CASSNPSTGEQYF,TGTGCCAGCAGTAACCCGTCGACAGGCGAGCAGTACTTC
TRBD1,TRBJ1-3,NA,TRBV9,CASSVGGGQNSGNTIYF,TGTGCCAGCAGCGTAGGAGGGGGACAGAACTCTGGAAACACCATATATTTT
NA,TRBJ2-2,NA,TRBV7-2,CASKGANTGELFF,TGTGCCAGCAAGGGGGCGAACACCGGGGAGCTGTTTTTT
NA,TRBJ2-1,few,TRBV11-3,CASSLEAGDEQFF,TGTGCCAGCAGCTTGGAGGCAGGAGATGAGCAGTTCTTC
TRBD1,TRBJ2-2,NA,TRBV29-1,CSASPGQAHTGELFF,TGCAGCGCTAGCCCGGGACAGGCACACACCGGGGAGCTGTTTTTT
NA,TRBJ2-7,NA,TRBV30,CASSYGGSYEQYF,TGTGCGAGCTCCTACGGCGGTTCCTACGAGCAGTACTTC
NA,TRBJ2-7,NA,TRBV27,CASSLRVRYEQYF,TGTGCCAGCAGTTTAAGAGTAAGATACGAGCAGTACTTC
NA,TRBJ2-1,NA,TRBV10-1,CASSDPSGSYNEQFF,TGCGCCAGCAGTGATCCGTCCGGCTCCTACAATGAGCAGTTCTTC
NA,TRBJ1-4,few,TRBV27,CASSFNSLSYNEKLFF,TGTGCCAGCAGTTTTAACTCCTTATCCTATAATGAAAAACTGTTTTTT
NA,TRBJ2-1,NA,TRBV11-1,CASSLIANEQFF,TGTGCCAGCAGCTTAATAGCCAATGAGCAGTTCTTC
NA,TRBJ1-1,few,TRBV18,CASSPIQALDGTEAFF,TGTGCCAGCTCACCAATACAGGCGCTGGATGGCACTGAAGCTTTCTTT
TRBD1,TRBJ2-1,NA,TRBV6-5,CASSYLGQAYNEQFF,TGTGCCAGCAGTTACCTAGGACAGGCTTACAATGAGCAGTTCTTC
NA,TRBJ1-1,medium-sized,TRBV5-1,CASSFQMNTEAFF,TGCGCCAGCAGCTTTCAAATGAACACTGAAGCTTTCTTT
NA,TRBJ1-1,NA,TRBV11-3,CATRLGGGTEAFF,TGTGCAACTCGCCTAGGGGGGGGCACTGAAGCTTTCTTT
NA,TRBJ1-5,NA,TRBV6-5,CASRRDGNQPQHF,TGTGCCAGCAGGCGGGACGGAAATCAGCCCCAGCATTTT